The entry that follows covers one T cell receptor beta chain sequence. It has no known antigen specificity. No qualities accompany the bases; no much larger clone lies one base away. The cohort was made up of 500 to 850 healthy bone marrow donors. At the time of sampling, all cohort members were nominally healthy, though unrecorded immune exposures were likely present. The donor was CMV seronegative and was included in the group of a few hundred seronegative cohort members. A peripheral blood sample was collected from each donor, and TCR beta sequencing was performed on peripheral blood mononuclear cells. Genomic DNA was extracted from the blood cell samples with the Qiagen DNeasy Blood Extraction Kit. The library relied on the immunoSEQ multiplex PCR assay. The multiplex PCR relied on a mix of 60 forward primers for TCR Vbeta segments and 13 reverse primers for TCR Jbeta segments. Amplification of the CDR3 region of rearranged TCR beta genes was performed with a multiplex PCR assay on genomic DNA. Amplified TCR beta libraries were sequenced as 87-base-pair reads on the Illumina HiSeq System. Regarding the original processing steps: In a later analysis, tens of millions of unique TCR beta chains were counted across the roughly 670 repertoires, and around 10 million of these chains were shared by at least two donors. Raw reads were error-corrected and collapsed into unique sequences with a nearest-neighbor algorithm that merged closely related sequences to remove PCR and sequencing errors. To assign V, D and J gene segments, CDR3 sequences were aligned to IMGT reference sequences. Each retained sequence needed at least a six-nucleotide match to both a V gene segment and a J gene segment. A rearrangement was called productive if the CDR3 had no stop codons and remained in frame with V and J, and every other rearrangement was called non-productive. CDR3 was defined by IMGT convention, running from the second conserved V-encoded cysteine to the conserved J-encoded phenylalanine. In an earlier analysis of roughly 580 of the donors, sequences lacking an unambiguous match to a single V gene segment were excluded. An earlier analysis of just under 600 of the donors called V segments functional above 56.7% productive rearrangements and segregating when the between-donor standard deviation exceeded 5%. A statistical classification framework was built to diagnose cytomegalovirus status from the catalog of TCR beta chain sequences. A later analysis assigned V and J genes by comparing TCR nucleotide sequences with IMGT/GENE-DB human TR gene sequences. A later analysis assigned CDR3 sequences and most-parsimonious VDJ recombination scenarios with the TCRdist pipeline. A later analysis defined each TCR beta chain by its CDR3 amino acid sequence plus V-gene family, and excluded reads lacking a unique V-gene family. In a later analysis, 500 to 650 highly shared, low-generation-probability nucleotide sequences were removed to address suspected cross-contamination and a sequencing artifact. In a later analysis, a clonal expansion index for each public chain was calculated from normalized within-repertoire ranks of inferred template counts. A later analysis computed generation probabilities with a VDJ recombination model fitted to out-of-frame rearrangements, and checked the results against IGoR. In a later analysis, TCR-TCR, TCR-HLA and TCR-CMV co-occurrence was scored with hypergeometric tests, and a repertoire-size bias correction was applied to TCR pairs. A later analysis estimated false discovery rates by permuting HLA or CMV assignments 20 times. In a later analysis, co-occurring TCRs were grouped using DBSCAN, and TCRdist sequence similarity was added for clustering within HLA-allele-positive subsets. Co-occurrence clustering excluded repertoires with fewer than 30,000 or more than 120,000 public chains, plus five with anomalous nucleotide sharing. What TCRdb holds here is the immuneACCESS table cut down to in-frame rearrangements. Part of the clones is not present; checked against another copy, under half of the missing clones reflect an unresolved V gene, and the others are unexplained. V and J calls and clone size follow that table, whereas D and trimming were derived from the DNA. This sample has roughly 190,000 clones in its table, and roughly 80% of those were observed once. Of the sample, roughly 1.5% is held by the ten largest clones.

For CDR1 and CDR2, the germline V gene lists SGHNT and YENEEA. The CDR3 covers 17 residues, taking in both the cysteine and the phenylalanine. Only the CDR3 region is kept as DNA, spanning 51 bases read in frame from base 1. V lost 0 bases and J lost 9 bases, and the count of bases not matched to a germline gene is 11. This sample was included in a study of cytomegalovirus exposure and HLA in healthy donors (dated by TCRdb to between 2016 and 2019). About the full investigation: In an earlier analysis of some 610 of the donors, around 290 Gb of sequence data and 95 million to 130 million unique TCR beta sequences from roughly 180 million T cells were reported. About 300 gigabases of sequencing data and around 85 million unique TCR sequences made up an early release that covered approximately 620 HLA-typed donors. Of the roughly 410 genotyped donors, more than 75% were placed in the genetic ancestry cluster associated with self-reported Caucasian donors. The study aimed to test whether cataloging public T cell receptors could reveal signatures of past pathogen exposure. Using immunosequencing, the study profiled T cell repertoires from fewer than 850 subjects and related those repertoires to cytomegalovirus serostatus. In addition to the first cohort of approximately 650 subjects, a separate validation cohort of 100 to 150 different subjects was used. High-throughput TCR immunosequencing, statistical association of individual TCRs with disease status, and machine learning were combined to predict cytomegalovirus infection status. A later analysis re-analyzed previously published TCR beta repertoires from 660 or so donors and added high-resolution HLA genotyping to study TCR occurrence patterns. Rather than drawing on any new phenotypic data, the later analysis identified candidate immune exposures from TCR beta sequences and the way those sequences occurred across donors. An earlier analysis of several hundred of the donors applied high-throughput TCR beta sequencing to assess whether each TCR beta V gene segment acted as functional or pseudogenic. Donor age, sex, ethnicity and CMV serostatus were compiled alongside the repertoire data. Genome-wide SNP genotypes for about 55% of the roughly 670 donors were used in a later genetic analysis, which treated that subset as a discovery cohort. All discovery cohort repertoires had been generated on a single sequencing platform. Both class I and class II loci were covered by HLA typing, at four-digit resolution. Typing coverage differed by locus: A, B, C, DRB1 and DQB1 were typed in roughly 620-640 donors, DQA1 in 522, DPA1 in approximately 600, and DPB1 in just under 480. Roughly five DR-DQ haplotypes were handled as single units for association and clustering because linkage in the cohort was strong. Among 300 to 450 genotyped donors of the cohort, an average of approximately 240,000 unique TCR beta nucleotide sequences were sequenced per donor, 15% to 20% of them non-productive. Overall study results and their limits: It was suggested by the authors that the approach could potentially be generalized to other disease states and immunological phenotypes. In both the original and validation cohorts, the classifier was reported to diagnose cytomegalovirus status with high specificity and sensitivity. In a later analysis, HLA-associated TCR beta chains showed more clonal expansion and lower generation probabilities than non-associated chains that were equally common. While some public TCRs were present in many individuals, most TCR sequences turned up only very rarely across donors. In a later analysis, around 17,000 TCR beta sequences were associated with specific HLA alleles at a false discovery rate of 0.05. CMV serostatus was the only immune exposure information available for the cohort. In a later genetic analysis, fewer N-insertions in productive TCRs were reported among donors in an Asian-associated ancestry cluster than the roughly 700-donor mean. Broadly in line with IMGT annotations, most TCR beta V segments showed up in productive rearrangements about 87% or about 30% of the time in an earlier analysis of several hundred of the donors. The earlier analysis of some 540 of the donors excluded some 15 rarely observed V segments, including chromosome 9 orphons, because counts were too low. Several of the top co-occurrence clusters appeared to be linked to parvovirus B19, influenza, CMV and Epstein-Barr virus, according to a later analysis. Some IMGT-functional V segments, including TRBV6-2 and TRBV6-3, could not be told apart with the 87-base-pair reads, so those segments were excluded. According to a later analysis, TCR association rates differed among HLA loci, with DRB1 alleles showing the most associated TCRs and HLA-C alleles showing the fewest. In this cohort, only TCR beta chains were sequenced, and detectable features were limited by the absence of alpha or paired-chain data. Presence/absence analyses assumed roughly uniform sequencing depth across donors, an assumption that may not hold. When HLA alleles, especially DR and DQ, strongly co-occurred, TCR associations were difficult to assign to individual alleles. Because HLA typing was missing for some donors at each locus, association tests included only the typed subset. A further reported finding was that TCR beta sequences accurately predicted the HLA-A and HLA-B alleles for most subjects in the first cohort. In a later genetic analysis, a missense DCLRE1C variant was associated with V-gene and J-gene trimming of TCR beta chains, and the association was replicated in an independent cohort. A few of the identified cytomegalovirus-associated TCR beta chains were confirmed in vitro to be specific for cytomegalovirus antigens. In a later analysis, most CMV-associated TCR beta chains were found to appear HLA-restricted, with HLA associations seemingly driven largely by CMV exposure. Linkage disequilibrium might explain the correlated functional status among segregating V segments, but an unknown experimental factor could not be excluded. The study gave a list of over 150 TCR beta chains associated with cytomegalovirus. The sequencing pipeline was judged likely to have produced a cluster of highly shared sequence variants as a technical artifact.

The origin of this receptor is a woman between 18 and 30 years old in good health and CMV-seronegative. This sequence uses TRBV11-3 and TRBJ2-2, with TRBD2 matching 9 junction bases. The material sequenced was PBMCs. For the CDR3, the sequence is CASSLDSGGRGTRELFF. The DNA sequence is given as TGTGCCAGCAGCTTAGATTCCGGCGGGAGGGGAACCAGGGAGCTGTTTTTT. The full variable domain, with segments outside the CDR3 supplied by the reference TRBV11-3 and TRBJ2-2 proteins, appears as EAGVVQSPRYKIIEKKQPVAFWCNPISGHNTLYWYLQNLGQGPELLIRYENEEAVDDSQLPKDRFSAERLKGVDSTLKIQPAELGDSAVYLCASSLDSGGRGTRELFFGEGSRLTVL.